A selection of T cell receptor beta chains follows, all from one sample in a study of T-cell memory formation after mild COVID-19. TCRdb re-called the 5' RACE reads with MiXCR, one entry per CDR3 protein. The sample lists some 600,000 distinct CDR3 sequences, roughly 17% seen once, with about 8.1% in the top ten. Sequenced: PBMCs or a T cell subset sorted from them (not recorded which). The receptors originated from an adult woman who had mild COVID-19 (a few samples of this study predate the infection). Cell type and time point are not known. CDR3s include the opening cysteine and the closing phenylalanine or tryptophan. Each record gives: CDR3 length, V gene, D gene, J gene, clone size, CDR3 protein, CDR3 DNA. D genes are given only for firm matches. Expanded clones are given a class, and other clones once, few, many or no size at all.

length: 16; V: TRBV7-2; D: .; J: TRBJ2-1; size: few; CDR3: CASSLMGTYSYNEQFF; DNA: TGTGCCAGCAGCTTAATGGGGACCTACTCCTACAATGAGCAGTTCTTC
length: 15; V: TRBV5-1; D: TRBD2; J: TRBJ2-1; size: .; CDR3: CASSLVAGGIFEQFF; DNA: TGCGCCAGCAGCTTGGTCGCGGGAGGAATTTTTGAGCAGTTCTTC
length: 18; V: TRBV10-3; D: TRBD1; J: TRBJ2-3; size: .; CDR3: CAISERGRGRLSTDTQYF; DNA: TGTGCCATCAGTGAACGAGGCAGGGGGCGCTTAAGCACAGATACGCAGTATTTT
length: 13; V: TRBV15; D: .; J: TRBJ2-7; size: .; CDR3: CATSREAGNEQYF; DNA: TGTGCCACCAGCAGAGAAGCCGGGAACGAGCAGTACTTC
length: 18; V: TRBV4-2; D: TRBD2; J: TRBJ2-7; size: many; CDR3: CASSQDGEGGICSYEQYF; DNA: TGTGCCAGCAGCCAAGATGGTGAGGGAGGGATTTGCTCCTACGAGCAGTACTTC
length: 14; V: TRBV2; D: .; J: TRBJ2-7; size: few; CDR3: CASSGAGILREQYF; DNA: TGTGCCAGCAGTGGGGCAGGGATTTTGCGAGAGCAGTACTTC
length: 15; V: TRBV5-1; D: .; J: TRBJ1-1; size: few; CDR3: CASSSMAGLNTEAFF; DNA: TGCGCCAGCAGCTCAATGGCTGGACTGAACACTGAAGCTTTCTTT
length: 15; V: TRBV7-2; D: TRBD2; J: TRBJ2-3; size: few; CDR3: CASRISGRFPDTQYF; DNA: TGTGCCAGCAGAATTAGCGGGAGGTTTCCCGATACGCAGTATTTT
length: 12; V: TRBV2; D: .; J: TRBJ1-1; size: .; CDR3: CASTRRGAEAFF; DNA: TGTGCCAGCACCCGACGGGGGGCTGAAGCTTTCTTT
length: 15; V: TRBV11-2; D: .; J: TRBJ2-3; size: many; CDR3: CASSLEGTGRDTQYF; DNA: TGTGCCAGCAGCTTAGAAGGTACAGGGAGAGATACGCAGTATTTT
length: 15; V: TRBV7-8; D: TRBD1; J: TRBJ2-7; size: few; CDR3: CASSPQGVGVYEQYF; DNA: TGTGCCAGCAGCCCCCAGGGGGTAGGCGTTTACGAGCAGTACTTC
length: 12; V: TRBV12-5; D: .; J: TRBJ1-1; size: .; CDR3: CASGYGTSEAFF; DNA: TGTGCTAGTGGCTACGGGACTTCCGAAGCTTTCTTT
length: 13; V: TRBV3-1; D: .; J: TRBJ1-2; size: few; CDR3: CASTSAPLYGYTF; DNA: TGTGCCAGCACCTCCGCACCGCTCTATGGCTACACCTTC
length: 15; V: TRBV30; D: TRBD2; J: TRBJ2-3; size: few; CDR3: CAWSVGGTSTDTQYF; DNA: TGTGCCTGGAGTGTGGGGGGGACCTCCACAGATACGCAGTATTTT
length: 11; V: TRBV29-1; D: TRBD1; J: TRBJ2-7; size: few; CDR3: CSALTGYEQYF; DNA: TGCAGCGCTCTGACAGGGTACGAGCAGTACTTC
length: 10; V: TRBV20-1; D: .; J: TRBJ1-2; size: many; CDR3: CSAPLWGYTF; DNA: TGCAGCGCTCCGTTATGGGGCTACACCTTC
length: 13; V: TRBV7-9; D: TRBD2; J: TRBJ2-7; size: .; CDR3: CASQGLAGYEQYF; DNA: TGTGCCAGCCAGGGACTAGCGGGGTACGAGCAGTACTTC
length: 14; V: TRBV20-1; D: TRBD2; J: TRBJ2-5; size: few; CDR3: CSAHSLAGEETQYF; DNA: TGCAGTGCTCATAGTCTAGCGGGGGAAGAGACCCAGTACTTC
length: 16; V: TRBV24-1; D: TRBD2; J: TRBJ2-1; size: few; CDR3: CATSAIAGSLYNEQFF; DNA: TGTGCCACCAGTGCGATAGCGGGTTCCCTCTACAATGAGCAGTTCTTC
length: 14; V: TRBV5-1; D: TRBD2; J: TRBJ2-5; size: few; CDR3: CASSWLAEQETQYF; DNA: TGCGCCAGCAGTTGGCTAGCGGAACAAGAGACCCAGTACTTC
length: 14; V: TRBV10-3; D: .; J: TRBJ2-3; size: .; CDR3: CAISESGGPDTQYF; DNA: TGTGCCATCAGTGAGTCAGGGGGGCCAGATACGCAGTATTTT
length: 15; V: TRBV4-2; D: .; J: TRBJ1-1; size: .; CDR3: CASSQIRSWDTEAFF; DNA: TGTGCCAGCAGCCAAATTCGTTCCTGGGACACTGAAGCTTTCTTT
length: 14; V: TRBV10-2; D: .; J: TRBJ1-4; size: few; CDR3: CASRRGAANEKLFF; DNA: TGCGCCAGCAGAAGAGGGGCGGCTAATGAAAAACTGTTTTTT
length: 14; V: TRBV12-3/TRBV12-4; D: TRBD2; J: TRBJ2-7; size: many; CDR3: CASRGLAGGYEQYF; DNA: TGTGCCAGCAGAGGACTAGCGGGAGGTTATGAGCAGTACTTC
length: 14; V: TRBV6-1; D: TRBD1; J: TRBJ1-5; size: few; CDR3: CASMEGQPNQPQHF; DNA: TGTGCCAGCATGGAGGGACAGCCAAATCAGCCCCAGCATTTT
length: 15; V: TRBV5-1; D: .; J: TRBJ2-2; size: few; CDR3: CASSLVARGTGELFF; DNA: TGCGCCAGCAGCTTGGTGGCCCGTGGGACCGGGGAGCTGTTTTTT
length: 14; V: TRBV7-2; D: .; J: TRBJ2-3; size: few; CDR3: CASSLGDFTDTQYF; DNA: TGTGCCAGCAGCTTAGGAGACTTCACAGATACGCAGTATTTT
length: 17; V: TRBV6-5; D: .; J: TRBJ2-6; size: few; CDR3: CASSYVNRNSGANVLTF; DNA: TGTGCCAGCAGTTACGTCAACAGAAACTCTGGGGCCAACGTCCTGACTTTC
length: 17; V: TRBV4-3; D: TRBD1; J: TRBJ1-2; size: .; CDR3: CASSQVSGTGHNYGYTF; DNA: TGCGCCAGCAGCCAAGTTTCCGGGACAGGGCATAACTATGGCTACACCTTC
length: 15; V: TRBV7-9; D: TRBD1; J: TRBJ1-2; size: .; CDR3: CASSLVGGFNYGYTF; DNA: TGTGCCAGCAGCTTAGTAGGGGGCTTCAACTATGGCTACACCTTC
length: 16; V: TRBV6-5; D: .; J: TRBJ1-5; size: few; CDR3: CASSARQLYSNQPQHF; DNA: TGTGCCAGCAGTGCCAGACAGCTTTATAGCAATCAGCCCCAGCATTTT
length: 15; V: TRBV11-3; D: .; J: TRBJ1-2; size: once; CDR3: CASSLLRGDNYGYTF; DNA: TGTGCCAGCAGCTTATTGCGGGGGGATAACTATGGCTACACCTTC
length: 13; V: TRBV24-1; D: .; J: TRBJ1-2; size: many; CDR3: CATSEGSDYGYTF; DNA: TGTGCCACCAGTGAAGGGTCAGACTATGGCTACACCTTC
length: 15; V: TRBV7-3; D: .; J: TRBJ2-1; size: .; CDR3: CASSPPGVAYNEQFF; DNA: TGTGCCAGCAGCCCCCCGGGGGTTGCCTACAATGAGCAGTTCTTC
length: 16; V: TRBV4-1; D: .; J: TRBJ2-5; size: .; CDR3: CASSQVFKQGEETQYF; DNA: TGCGCCAGCAGCCAAGTGTTTAAACAGGGCGAAGAGACCCAGTACTTC
length: 12; V: TRBV7-6; D: .; J: TRBJ2-7; size: few; CDR3: CASSSLGYEQYF; DNA: TGTGCCAGCAGCTCCCTGGGGTACGAGCAGTACTTC
length: 16; V: TRBV20-1; D: .; J: TRBJ2-5; size: few; CDR3: CSARVKKGVDLETQYF; DNA: TGCAGTGCTAGAGTAAAAAAAGGGGTGGATCTCGAGACCCAGTACTTC
length: 13; V: TRBV9; D: .; J: TRBJ1-1; size: few; CDR3: CASSVEMDTEAFF; DNA: TGTGCCAGCAGCGTAGAGATGGACACTGAAGCTTTCTTT
length: 14; V: TRBV6-1; D: .; J: TRBJ2-7; size: .; CDR3: CASGSLAHDYEQYF; DNA: TGTGCCAGCGGTAGCCTCGCCCACGACTACGAGCAGTACTTC
length: 16; V: TRBV7-2; D: .; J: TRBJ1-5; size: .; CDR3: CASSLAAGYSNQPQHF; DNA: TGTGCCAGCAGCTTAGCGGCAGGATATAGCAATCAGCCCCAGCATTTT
length: 12; V: TRBV27; D: .; J: TRBJ1-1; size: .; CDR3: CASSKGGTEAFF; DNA: TGTGCCAGCAGTAAAGGCGGGACTGAAGCTTTCTTT
length: 14; V: TRBV5-1; D: TRBD1; J: TRBJ2-7; size: .; CDR3: CASSLGQALDEQYF; DNA: TGCGCCAGCAGCTTAGGACAGGCTCTCGACGAGCAGTACTTC
length: 14; V: TRBV12-3/TRBV12-4; D: TRBD1; J: TRBJ2-7; size: .; CDR3: CASSTGTASYEQYF; DNA: TGTGCCAGCAGTACCGGGACAGCCTCCTACGAGCAGTACTTC
length: 15; V: TRBV15; D: .; J: TRBJ2-1; size: few; CDR3: CATRDGTFSYNEQFF; DNA: TGTGCCACCAGAGATGGAACGTTCTCCTACAATGAGCAGTTCTTC
length: 13; V: TRBV5-1; D: .; J: TRBJ2-7; size: .; CDR3: CASSFQTRYEQYF; DNA: TGCGCCAGCAGCTTCCAGACACGTTACGAGCAGTACTTC
length: 16; V: TRBV29-1; D: .; J: TRBJ2-5; size: few; CDR3: CSVVGLALSGQETQYF; DNA: TGCAGCGTTGTTGGTCTAGCCCTCTCAGGGCAAGAGACCCAGTACTTC
length: 13; V: TRBV6-5; D: .; J: TRBJ1-6; size: .; CDR3: CASSYEVNSPLHF; DNA: TGTGCCAGCAGTTACGAGGTGAATTCACCCCTCCACTTT
length: 12; V: TRBV27; D: .; J: TRBJ1-5; size: once; CDR3: CASSPGLVPLHF; DNA: TGTGCCAGCAGTCCCGGCCTGGTTCCCCTCCATTTT
length: 15; V: TRBV9; D: TRBD2; J: TRBJ2-7; size: few; CDR3: CASSAAAGAFYEQYF; DNA: TGTGCCAGCAGCGCCGCCGCGGGAGCTTTCTACGAGCAGTACTTC
length: 15; V: TRBV12-3/TRBV12-4; D: TRBD1; J: TRBJ2-1; size: .; CDR3: CASSLAGTGGYEQFF; DNA: TGTGCCAGCAGTCTAGCCGGGACAGGGGGATATGAGCAGTTCTTC
length: 20; V: TRBV12-3/TRBV12-4; D: .; J: TRBJ1-4; size: .; CDR3: CASSFPEQGPLEKNNEKLFF; DNA: TGTGCCAGCAGTTTCCCGGAACAGGGCCCTTTAGAAAAAAATAATGAAAAACTGTTTTTT